These T cell receptor beta chains were read from a single sample in a study of CD8+CD57+ T cells in acquired aplastic anemia. One entry per CDR3 protein results from TCRdb running MiXCR on the reads. The top ten hold 0.95% to 1.3% of the sample, which has about 220,000 distinct CDR3 sequences, almost 35% seen once. Input material: sorted CD4+, CD8+, or CD8+CD57+ T cells (not recorded which) from PBMCs. Every receptor here comes from a human donor in good health, serving as a control. CDR3s include the opening cysteine and the closing phenylalanine or tryptophan. D genes are given only for firm matches. Rows may omit the clone size; those that give it use once, few, many or a size class.

J,length,V,D,size,DNA,CDR3
TRBJ1-2,12,TRBV29-1,NA,many,TGCAGCTCTTTAGTTCAGGGAAGCGGCTACACCTTC,CSSLVQGSGYTF
TRBJ1-2,12,TRBV3-1,NA,many,TGTGCCAGCAGCCCCCTGGGGGAAGGCTACACCTTC,CASSPLGEGYTF
TRBJ1-5,17,TRBV7-8,NA,NA,TGTGCCAGCAGCCCCACACATCAGCAGTATAGCAATCAGCCCCAGCATTTT,CASSPTHQQYSNQPQHF
TRBJ1-2,15,TRBV9,NA,NA,TGTGCCAGCAGCGCTAGACAAGGCGGAAACTATGGCTACACCTTC,CASSARQGGNYGYTF
TRBJ1-3,17,TRBV11-2,NA,few,TGTGCCAGCAGCTTAGTTGTTTCAAGGGGAGCTCTCTACACCATATATTTT,CASSLVVSRGALYTIYF
TRBJ1-5,14,TRBV18,NA,many,TGTGCCAGCTCACTGACGGGAAGCAATCAGCCCCAGCATTTT,CASSLTGSNQPQHF
TRBJ1-1,14,TRBV2,NA,many,TGTGCCAGCAGTGAAGGTAGGGGGAACACTGAAGCTTTCTTT,CASSEGRGNTEAFF
TRBJ1-1,15,TRBV5-1,NA,few,TGCGCCAGCAGCTTGGTCGGACTTCCGAACACTGAAGCTTTCTTT,CASSLVGLPNTEAFF
TRBJ2-5,14,TRBV4-1,NA,many,TGCGCCAGCAGCCAATGGGAAAGGGGAGAGACCCAGTACTTC,CASSQWERGETQYF
TRBJ1-2,13,TRBV3-1,TRBD1,NA,TGTGCCAGCAGATCGACAGGGGTCTATGGCCACACCTTC,CASRSTGVYGHTF
TRBJ1-5,18,TRBV12-5,TRBD1,NA,TGTGCTAGTGGTTTGGCCGGACAGGGGCGCGATAGCAATCAGCCCCAGCATTTT,CASGLAGQGRDSNQPQHF
TRBJ1-6,15,TRBV2,TRBD1,NA,TGTGCCAGCAGTGAAGGGGGGACAGGAACATTTCCCCTCCACTTT,CASSEGGTGTFPLHF